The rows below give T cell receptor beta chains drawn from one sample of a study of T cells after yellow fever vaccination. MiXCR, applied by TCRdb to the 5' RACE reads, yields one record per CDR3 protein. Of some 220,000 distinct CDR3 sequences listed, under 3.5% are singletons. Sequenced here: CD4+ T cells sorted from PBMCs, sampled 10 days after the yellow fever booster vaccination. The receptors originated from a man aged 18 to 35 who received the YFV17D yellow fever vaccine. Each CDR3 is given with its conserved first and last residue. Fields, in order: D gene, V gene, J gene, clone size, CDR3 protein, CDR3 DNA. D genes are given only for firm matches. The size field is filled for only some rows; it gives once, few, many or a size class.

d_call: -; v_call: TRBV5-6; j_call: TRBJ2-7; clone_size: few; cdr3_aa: CASSFVRNSYEQYF; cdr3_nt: TGTGCCAGCAGCTTCGTACGGAACTCCTACGAGCAGTACTTC
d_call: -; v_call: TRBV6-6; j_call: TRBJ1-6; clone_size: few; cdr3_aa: CASSYGERGSPLHF; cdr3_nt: TGTGCCAGCAGTTACGGGGAGAGAGGTTCACCCCTCCACTTT
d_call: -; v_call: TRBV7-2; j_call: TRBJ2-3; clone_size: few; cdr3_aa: CASSLRWGSTDTQYF; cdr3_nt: TGTGCCAGCAGCCTACGGTGGGGGAGCACAGATACGCAGTATTTT
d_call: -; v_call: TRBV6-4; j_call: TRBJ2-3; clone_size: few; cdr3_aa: CASSKENRDSLQADTQYF; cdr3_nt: TGTGCCAGCAGTAAGGAAAACCGGGACTCACTTCAGGCAGATACGCAGTATTTT
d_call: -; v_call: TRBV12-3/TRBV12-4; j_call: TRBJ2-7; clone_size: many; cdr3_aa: CASSLWELSGTYEQYF; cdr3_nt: TGTGCCAGCAGTTTATGGGAACTCTCGGGGACCTACGAGCAGTACTTC
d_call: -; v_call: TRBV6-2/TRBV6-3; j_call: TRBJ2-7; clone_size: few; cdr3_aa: CASSYLAPAYEQYF; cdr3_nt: TGTGCCAGCAGTTACCTTGCACCCGCCTACGAGCAGTACTTC
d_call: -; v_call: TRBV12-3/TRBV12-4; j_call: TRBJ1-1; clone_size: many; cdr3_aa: CASTLLSGGSTEAFF; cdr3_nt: TGTGCCAGCACCCTGCTTTCCGGGGGGAGTACTGAAGCTTTCTTT
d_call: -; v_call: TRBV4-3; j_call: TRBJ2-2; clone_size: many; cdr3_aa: CASSQETGYTGELFF; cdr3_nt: TGCGCCAGCAGCCAAGAGACAGGTTACACCGGGGAGCTGTTTTTT
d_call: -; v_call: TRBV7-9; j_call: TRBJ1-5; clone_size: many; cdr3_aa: CASTSVSGDQPQHF; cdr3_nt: TGTGCCAGCACATCTGTGTCCGGGGATCAGCCCCAGCATTTT
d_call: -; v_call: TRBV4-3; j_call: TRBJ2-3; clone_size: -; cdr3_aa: CASSQDLASGWDTQYF; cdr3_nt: TGCGCCAGCAGCCAAGATCTAGCTAGTGGCTGGGATACGCAGTATTTT
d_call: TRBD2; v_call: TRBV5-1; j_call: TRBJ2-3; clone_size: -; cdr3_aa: CASSLGTSDYTDTQYF; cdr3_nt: TGCGCCAGCAGCTTGGGGACTAGCGACTACACAGATACGCAGTATTTT
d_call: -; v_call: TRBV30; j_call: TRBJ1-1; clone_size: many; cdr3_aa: CAWTVGGSGNTEAFF; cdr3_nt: TGTGCCTGGACCGTGGGGGGGAGCGGTAACACTGAAGCTTTCTTT
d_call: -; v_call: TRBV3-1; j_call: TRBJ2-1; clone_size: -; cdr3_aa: CASRVSRDYNEQFF; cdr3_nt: TGTGCCAGCAGGGTATCCAGGGACTACAATGAGCAGTTCTTC
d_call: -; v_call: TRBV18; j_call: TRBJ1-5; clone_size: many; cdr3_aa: CASSPDGVQPQHF; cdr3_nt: TGTGCCAGCTCACCGGATGGGGTCCAGCCCCAGCATTTT
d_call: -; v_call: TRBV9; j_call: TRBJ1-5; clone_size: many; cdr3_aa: CASSVGRDQPQHF; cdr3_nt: TGTGCCAGCAGCGTCGGGCGAGATCAGCCCCAGCATTTT
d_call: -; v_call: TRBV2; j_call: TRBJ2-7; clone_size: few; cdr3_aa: CASSESFYEQYF; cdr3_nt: TGTGCCAGCAGTGAATCGTTCTACGAGCAGTACTTC
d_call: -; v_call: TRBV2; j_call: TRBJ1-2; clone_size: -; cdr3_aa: CASSPGVYGYTF; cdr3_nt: TGTGCCAGCAGTCCAGGGGTCTATGGCTACACCTTC
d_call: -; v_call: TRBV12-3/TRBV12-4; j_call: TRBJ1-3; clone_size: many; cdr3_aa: CASSFRVSGNTIYF; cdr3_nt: TGTGCCAGCAGTTTCAGGGTCTCTGGAAACACCATATATTTT
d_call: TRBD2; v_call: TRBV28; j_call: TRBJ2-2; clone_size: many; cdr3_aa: CASSLGAGAGELFF; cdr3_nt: TGTGCCAGCAGTTTAGGAGCGGGAGCCGGGGAGCTGTTTTTT
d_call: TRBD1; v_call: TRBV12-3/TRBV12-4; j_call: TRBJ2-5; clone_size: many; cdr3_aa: CASSSGTGGGTQYF; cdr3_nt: TGTGCCAGCAGCTCCGGGACAGGGGGGGGGACCCAGTACTTC
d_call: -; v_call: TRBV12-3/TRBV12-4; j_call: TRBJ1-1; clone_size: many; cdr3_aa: CASRLFGGASTEAFF; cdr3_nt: TGTGCCAGCAGGCTGTTTGGGGGCGCAAGCACTGAAGCTTTCTTT
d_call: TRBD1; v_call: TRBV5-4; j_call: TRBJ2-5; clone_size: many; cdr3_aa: CASSLGLSGTGDQETQYF; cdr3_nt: TGTGCCAGCAGCTTGGGGTTGTCGGGCACAGGGGACCAAGAGACCCAGTACTTC
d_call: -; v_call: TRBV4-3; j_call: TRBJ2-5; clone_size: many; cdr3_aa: CASSQTGPSQGTQYF; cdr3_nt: TGCGCCAGCAGCCAGACGGGGCCCTCCCAGGGCACCCAGTACTTC
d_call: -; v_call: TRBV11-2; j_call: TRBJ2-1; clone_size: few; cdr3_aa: CASSLDHLGSVHEQFF; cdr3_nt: TGTGCCAGCAGCTTAGACCACTTAGGGTCCGTACATGAGCAGTTCTTC
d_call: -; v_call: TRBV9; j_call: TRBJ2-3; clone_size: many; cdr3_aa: CASSVVVRDTQYF; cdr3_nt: TGTGCCAGCAGCGTAGTAGTGAGAGATACGCAGTATTTT
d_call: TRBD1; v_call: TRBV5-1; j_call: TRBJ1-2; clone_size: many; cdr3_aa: CASSKGQGGNTF; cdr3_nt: TGCGCCAGCAGTAAGGGACAGGGAGGCAACACCTTC
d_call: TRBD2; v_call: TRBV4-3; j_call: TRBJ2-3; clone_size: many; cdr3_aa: CASSQEPQRGGPSGTDTQYF; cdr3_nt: TGCGCCAGCAGCCAAGAACCGCAGCGGGGGGGCCCTAGTGGCACAGATACGCAGTATTTT
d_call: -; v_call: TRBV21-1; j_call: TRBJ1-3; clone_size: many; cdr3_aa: CASSKARQGRGSGNTIYF; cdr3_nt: TGTGCCAGCAGCAAAGCGCGACAGGGGCGAGGCTCTGGAAACACCATATATTTT
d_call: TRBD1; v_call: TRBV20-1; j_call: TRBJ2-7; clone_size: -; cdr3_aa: CSARDRGRVYEQYF; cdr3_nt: TGCAGTGCTAGAGACAGGGGGCGGGTTTACGAGCAGTACTTC
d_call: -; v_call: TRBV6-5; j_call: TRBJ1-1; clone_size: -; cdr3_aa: CASSRTQVNTEAFF; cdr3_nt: TGTGCCAGCAGTCGGACACAGGTAAACACTGAAGCTTTCTTT
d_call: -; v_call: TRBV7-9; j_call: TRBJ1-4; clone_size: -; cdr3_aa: CASSLRASEKLFF; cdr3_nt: TGTGCCAGCAGCTTAAGAGCGAGTGAAAAACTGTTTTTT
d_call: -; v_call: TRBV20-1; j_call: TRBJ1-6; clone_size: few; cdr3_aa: CSARDFGRGDSPLHF; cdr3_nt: TGCAGTGCTAGAGATTTTGGAAGGGGGGACTCACCCCTCCACTTT
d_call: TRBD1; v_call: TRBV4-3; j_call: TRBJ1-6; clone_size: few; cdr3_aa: CASSQRQGESPLHF; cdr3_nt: TGCGCCAGCAGCCAGAGACAGGGTGAGTCACCCCTCCACTTT
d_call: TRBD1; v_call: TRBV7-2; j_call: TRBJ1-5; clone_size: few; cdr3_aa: CASSGAGDRVNQPQHF; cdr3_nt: TGTGCCAGCAGCGGGGCGGGGGACAGAGTCAATCAGCCCCAGCATTTT
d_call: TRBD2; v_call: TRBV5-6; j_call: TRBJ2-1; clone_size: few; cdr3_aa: CASRPLAGGPNEQFF; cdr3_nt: TGTGCCAGCAGACCACTAGCGGGGGGGCCAAATGAGCAGTTCTTC
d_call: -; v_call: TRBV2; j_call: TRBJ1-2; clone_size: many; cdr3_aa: CASTYALGTPGYTF; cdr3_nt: TGTGCCAGCACTTATGCGTTGGGGACCCCCGGCTACACCTTC
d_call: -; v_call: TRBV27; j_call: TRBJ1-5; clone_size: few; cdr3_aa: CASSFQGDNQPQHF; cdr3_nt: TGTGCCAGCAGTTTTCAGGGTGACAATCAGCCCCAGCATTTT
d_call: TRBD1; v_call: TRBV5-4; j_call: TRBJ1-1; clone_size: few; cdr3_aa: CASSFEGAFGEAFF; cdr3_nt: TGTGCCAGCAGCTTTGAGGGGGCGTTTGGTGAAGCTTTCTTT
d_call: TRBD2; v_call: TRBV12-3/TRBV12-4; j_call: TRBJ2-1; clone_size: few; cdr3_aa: CASSLWTSGAGNEQFF; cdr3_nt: TGTGCCAGCAGTTTATGGACTAGCGGGGCGGGGAATGAGCAGTTCTTC
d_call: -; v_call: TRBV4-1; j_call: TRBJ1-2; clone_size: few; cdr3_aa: CASSLSPPGVTYGYTF; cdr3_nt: TGCGCCAGCAGCCTCTCCCCCCCGGGGGTCACCTATGGCTACACCTTC
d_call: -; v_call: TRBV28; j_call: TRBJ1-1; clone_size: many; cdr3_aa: CASRIRDTEAFF; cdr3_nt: TGTGCCAGCAGGATTCGTGACACTGAAGCTTTCTTT
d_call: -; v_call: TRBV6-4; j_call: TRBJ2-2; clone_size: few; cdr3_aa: CATHRLHTGELFF; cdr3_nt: TGTGCCACCCATCGACTGCACACCGGGGAGCTGTTTTTT
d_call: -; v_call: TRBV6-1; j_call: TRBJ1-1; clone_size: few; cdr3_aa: CASSAFPGTWTEAFF; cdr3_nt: TGTGCCAGCAGTGCCTTTCCGGGGACTTGGACTGAAGCTTTCTTT